The entry below gives a single T cell receptor beta chain sequence along with its context. The data belong to a study of blood T cell repertoires in COVID-19. This table comes from immunoSEQ multiplex PCR, and its TCRdb copy is limited to in-frame clones, with some not included. The sample includes about 370,000 clones, 89% seen only once; the top ten take 2.5% to 3.5%. CDR1 and CDR2 (germline): LNHDA, SQIVND (reference sequence). The CDR3 totals 14 residues. V was clipped by 3 bases and J by 0 bases, with 8 bases between them. The chain links TRBV19 to TRBJ2-5, with a weak D call TRBD1 (5 bases). The receptor's source is a woman younger than 45 with COVID-19, enrolled during active disease. Sequencing was done on a sample of peripheral blood. Here the CDR3 DNA reads TGTGCCAGTAGTATCCGACAGAACCAAGAGACCCAGTACTTC. It is translated as CASSIRQNQETQYF.